This is a list of T cell receptor beta chains from one sample in a study of blood T cell repertoires in COVID-19. The protocol was immunoSEQ multiplex PCR, while the TCRdb copy is restricted to in-frame clones and leaves out a portion. The profile covers under 250,000 clones, with around 83% appearing a single time and about 9% taken by the ten largest. Sequenced: peripheral blood. These receptors were taken from a middle-aged man with active or convalescent COVID-19. CDR3s include the opening cysteine and the closing phenylalanine or tryptophan. D genes are given only for firm matches. Only some rows state a clone size, as once, few, many or a class for expanded clones.

d_call j_call clone_size v_call cdr3_nt cdr3_aa
NA TRBJ1-2 NA TRBV7-2 TGTGCCAGCAGCCTGCGACAGGACTATGGCTACACCTTC CASSLRQDYGYTF
NA TRBJ1-5 NA TRBV7-2 TGTGCCAGCAGCCTCTCTAGCAATCAGCCCCAGCATTTT CASSLSSNQPQHF
NA TRBJ2-5 NA TRBV3-1/TRBV3-2 TGTGCCAGCAGTCTTTTAGCGGAAGAGACCCAGTACTTC CASSLLAEETQYF
NA TRBJ1-1 NA TRBV5-1 TGCGCCAGCAGCTTATCGAGCAGGGAGGTCACTGAAGCTTTCTTT CASSLSSREVTEAFF
TRBD1 TRBJ1-2 NA TRBV27 TGTGCCAGCGCGGGGACAGGAAGCCCCTATGGCTACACCTTC CASAGTGSPYGYTF
NA TRBJ1-6 once TRBV30 TGTGCCTGGAGCAGGATCGTAAATTCACCCCTCCACTTT CAWSRIVNSPLHF
NA TRBJ2-2 NA TRBV12-3/TRBV12-4 TGTGCCAGCAGTTCGACAAGCACCGGGGAGCTGTTTTTT CASSSTSTGELFF
TRBD1 TRBJ1-5 NA TRBV30 TGTGCCTGGAGCCCGGGACAGGGGTACCAGCCCCAGCATTTT CAWSPGQGYQPQHF
TRBD2 TRBJ2-7 NA TRBV10-3 TGTGCCATCAGTTTAGCGGGAGGGGGCTACGAGCAGTACTTC CAISLAGGGYEQYF
TRBD1 TRBJ2-7 NA TRBV6-1 TGTGCCAGCAGTGAATGGGACAGGGCGTACGAGCAGTACTTC CASSEWDRAYEQYF
NA TRBJ1-4 NA TRBV20-1 TGTGTGTGGAGGGATAATGAAAAACTGTTTTTT CVWRDNEKLFF
TRBD1 TRBJ2-2 NA TRBV11-3 TGTGCCAGCAGGCAAAGACAGGGACCAGGCGGGGAGCTGTTTTTT CASRQRQGPGGELFF
TRBD2 TRBJ2-2 NA TRBV30 TGTGCCTACCATCGACTAGCGGGGGAGCCCGGGGAGCTGTTTTTT CAYHRLAGEPGELFF
NA TRBJ2-7 NA TRBV7-8 TGTGCCAGCAGCTCGGAGCTAAGATCCCTACGAGGGCAGTACTTC CASSSELRSLRGQYF
NA TRBJ1-1 few TRBV9 TGTGCCAGCAGCGTAGTCGGGGGTGAGGCTTTCTTT CASSVVGGEAFF
TRBD1 TRBJ2-5 NA TRBV9 TGTGCCAGCAGCGACACCGGGACAGCGTCTCAGACCCAGTACTTC CASSDTGTASQTQYF
NA TRBJ2-7 NA TRBV5-1 TGCGCCAGCAGCGATGGACAAACCTACGAGCAGTACTTC CASSDGQTYEQYF
TRBD1 TRBJ1-5 NA TRBV6-5 TGTGCCAGCATGAGGCAGGGGGGTAATCAGCCCCAGCATTTT CASMRQGGNQPQHF
NA TRBJ1-1 NA TRBV30 TGTGCCTGGAGTGGCGGGGGAAAGGAAGCTTTCTTT CAWSGGGKEAFF
NA TRBJ1-5 NA TRBV30 TGTGCCTGGAGTGACAGGGTCCGGAGTCGGCCCCAGCATTTT CAWSDRVRSRPQHF
NA TRBJ2-4 once TRBV7-2 TGTGCCAGCAGCTTCCTTGGCGGAGACCTAGCCAAAAACATTCAGTACTTC CASSFLGGDLAKNIQYF
NA TRBJ1-1 NA TRBV14 TGTGCCAGCAGCCGACTGGCAGGGGTGGTGAACACTGAAGCTTTCTTT CASSRLAGVVNTEAFF
TRBD2 TRBJ2-7 NA TRBV6-2/TRBV6-3 TGTGCCAGCAGTCGGGGGACCGAACTGCGGGGGGACGAGCAGTACTTC CASSRGTELRGDEQYF
NA TRBJ2-1 NA TRBV20-1 TGCAGCCTAGGAGGAGTTAATGAGCAGTTCTTC CSLGGVNEQFF
NA TRBJ2-3 NA TRBV6-6 TGTGCCAGCGAGGCCCGTGAGTCCTTCACAGATACGCAGTATTTT CASEARESFTDTQYF
TRBD1 TRBJ1-3 NA TRBV19 TGTGCCAGTAGTATATCCCCCCCACAGGGGGGAGACACCATATATTTT CASSISPPQGGDTIYF
TRBD1 TRBJ2-3 NA TRBV19 TGTGCCAGTAGTAATCTCTTTGGGGGACAGTCCCCTTCCACAGATACGCAGTATTTT CASSNLFGGQSPSTDTQYF
TRBD1 TRBJ2-4 NA TRBV2 TGTGCCAGCAGTGGGCCCTATGACAGGGGGCATTCCAAAAACATTCAGTACTTC CASSGPYDRGHSKNIQYF
NA TRBJ2-7 NA TRBV11-2 TGTGCCAGCAGACGCCCCGGGAACTACGAGCAGTACTTC CASRRPGNYEQYF
NA TRBJ2-2 NA TRBV3-1/TRBV3-2 TGTGCCAGCACCCGACTGAACACCGGGGAGCTGTTTTTT CASTRLNTGELFF
NA TRBJ1-4 NA TRBV7-9 TGTGCCAGCAGCTTAGCGGGGGGAACTAATGAAAAACTGTTTTTT CASSLAGGTNEKLFF
TRBD2 TRBJ2-3 NA TRBV6-2/TRBV6-3 TGTGCCAGCAGTTCACGACTAGCGGGGGGATTCACGCAGTATTTT CASSSRLAGGFTQYF
NA TRBJ1-2 once TRBV18 TGTGCCAGCTCAGCTAACAGGGATACAGATGGCTACACCTTC CASSANRDTDGYTF
TRBD1 TRBJ1-6 few TRBV27 TGTGCCAGCCGTGGCCGGGACAGGGTTTCACCCCTCCACTTT CASRGRDRVSPLHF
TRBD2 TRBJ2-1 NA TRBV4-1 TGCGCCAGCAGCCCCCGACTCCGAACTAGCGATAATGAGCAGTTCTTC CASSPRLRTSDNEQFF
TRBD2 TRBJ2-3 NA TRBV6-5 TGTGCCAGCAGTTACTCGCTAGCGGGCCGCACAGATACGCAGTATTTT CASSYSLAGRTDTQYF
NA TRBJ1-1 once TRBV19 TGTGCCAGTAGTAAACTCGAGGGCGGGGGTAACACTGAAGCTTTCTTT CASSKLEGGGNTEAFF
TRBD1 TRBJ2-1 once TRBV6-1 TGTGCCAGCAGTGAACAGACAGGGGGCGTGAGGGAGCAGTTCTTC CASSEQTGGVREQFF
NA TRBJ2-5 NA TRBV2 TGTGCCAGCAGCAGGGATCGGGAAGAGACCCAGTACTTC CASSRDREETQYF
NA TRBJ2-2 NA TRBV6-5 TGTGCCAGCGCCCAGGGAAACACCGGGGAGCTGTTTTTT CASAQGNTGELFF
NA TRBJ1-2 NA TRBV24-1 TGTGCCACCAGTGATTTTAATGGCTACACCTTC CATSDFNGYTF
NA TRBJ2-1 NA TRBV7-9 TGTGCCAGCAGTTCCGGGTATGAGCAGTTCTTC CASSSGYEQFF
NA TRBJ1-5 NA TRBV7-9 TGTGCCAGCAGCTTAGCGCAGAATCAGCCCCAGCATTTT CASSLAQNQPQHF
TRBD1 TRBJ1-6 NA TRBV3-1/TRBV3-2 TGTGCCAGCAGCAGGGGGACAGGTCCCTCCCGCTCCTATAATTCACCCCTCCACTTT CASSRGTGPSRSYNSPLHF